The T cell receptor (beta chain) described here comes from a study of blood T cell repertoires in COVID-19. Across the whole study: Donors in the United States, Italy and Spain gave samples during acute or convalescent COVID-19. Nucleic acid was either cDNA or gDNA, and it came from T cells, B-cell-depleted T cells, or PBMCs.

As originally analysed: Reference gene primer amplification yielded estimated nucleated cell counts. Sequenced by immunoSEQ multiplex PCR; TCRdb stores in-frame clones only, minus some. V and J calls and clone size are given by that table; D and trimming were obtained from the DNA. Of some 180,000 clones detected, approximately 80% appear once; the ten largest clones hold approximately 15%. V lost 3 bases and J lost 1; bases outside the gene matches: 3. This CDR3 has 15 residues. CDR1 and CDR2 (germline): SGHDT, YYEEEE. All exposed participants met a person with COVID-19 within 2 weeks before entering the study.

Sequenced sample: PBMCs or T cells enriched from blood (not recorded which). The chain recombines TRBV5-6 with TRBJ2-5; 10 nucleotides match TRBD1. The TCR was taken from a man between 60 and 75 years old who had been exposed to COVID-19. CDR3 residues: CASSWDRGFQETQYF. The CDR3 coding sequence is TGTGCCAGCAGCTGGGACAGGGGCTTCCAAGAGACCCAGTACTTC.